The clone carrying this T cell receptor (beta chain) was seen once. Extraction and reverse transcription of RNA yielded cDNA as the sequencing template. The assay was immunoSEQ multiplex PCR, and TCRdb's table has in-frame clones only and misses some. This sample has 120,000 or so clones; more than 30% occur once, and the top ten carry approximately 2.8%. These data are taken from a study of CD8+ T cells in alopecia areata. Germline V lookup: CDR1 MNHEY, CDR2 SVGAGI. CDR3 length equals 15 residues. Trimming removed 7 bases from V and 3 bases from J, with 19 bases in between. Alopecia areata patients provided lesional scalp punch biopsies and peripheral blood, both collected for the study.

The TCR sequence derives from a human donor with alopecia areata. Material: CD4+ T cells sorted from blood. The chain is built from TRBV6-5 and TRBJ2-7; D perhaps matches TRBD2 (6 bases). The CDR3 loop reads CASIPGSGAVYEQYF. CDR3 bases: TGTGCCAGCATCCCGGGATCGGGAGCTGTCTACGAGCAGTACTTC.